These 18 T cell receptor beta chains share one sample of origin, sequenced in a study of T cell responses to AZD1222 COVID-19 vaccine. Libraries were prepared by immunoSEQ multiplex PCR; TCRdb keeps only in-frame clonotypes and omits some of them. The sample comprises about 110,000 clones, about 81% of which are singletons, and 4% to 5% rests with the top ten. The source was peripheral blood, collected on day 0 of AZD1222 vaccination. The receptor source for this set is an adult in good health.

This clone was observed a few times. This chain joins TRBV7-2 and TRBJ2-3, with unresolved D. The ends were cut back, 1 base at V and 1 base at J, with 9 bases in the middle. The length of the CDR3 is 15 residues. The germline V gene encodes CDR1 SGHTA and CDR2 FQGNSA. Written as DNA, the CDR3 is TGTGCCAGCAGCTTAGAGGCGCCGCGCACAGATACGCAGTATTTT. This sequence encodes CASSLEAPRTDTQYF.

This clone was detected only a few times. The rearrangement joins TRBV6-5 to TRBJ1-1, with 8 positions matching TRBD1. Germline V CDR1 and CDR2: MNHEY, SVGAGI. The CDR3 totals 15 residues. Trimming removed 2 bases from V and 7 bases from J; junction bases left unmatched: 9. CDR3 nucleotides: TGTGCCAGCAGTTACCGGACAGGGAGGGTTAGTGAAGCTTTCTTT. It codes for CASSYRTGRVSEAFF.

The chain joins TRBV5-1 to TRBJ2-3; D not certain. V lost 4 bases and J lost 5, with 11 bases in between. The CDR3 runs to 13 residues. Germline V gene sequence: CDR1 SGHRS, CDR2 YFSETQ. In DNA form, the CDR3 reads TGCGCCAGCAGCCCACGGTACGGAGATACGCAGTATTTT. Its protein is CASSPRYGDTQYF.

By share, this clone counts as medium-sized. This sequence joins TRBV7-2 and TRBJ2-2; no clear D. Germline V gives CDR1 SGHTA, CDR2 FQGNSA. V shed 5 bases and J shed 5 bases, with 6 bases lying between them. CDR3 size: 12 residues. Written as DNA, the CDR3 is TGTGCCAGCAGCCAGTTGACCGGGGAGCTGTTTTTT. This gives the protein CASSQLTGELFF. Variable domain in full (rest from reference TRBV7-2 and TRBJ2-2): GAGVSQSPSNKVTEKGKDVELRCDPISGHTALYWYRQSLGQGLEFLIYFQGNSAPDKSGLPSDRFSAERTGGSVSTLTIQRTQQEDSAVYLCASSQLTGELFFGEGSRLTVL.

The gene calls are TRBV2 and TRBJ1-5; TRBD1 is a possible D gene (6 bases). This CDR3 region has 15 residues. Germline lookup yields CDR1 SNHLY and CDR2 FYNNEI. Trimming stripped 3 bases from V and 5 bases from J, with 14 bases between. CDR3 sequence: CASSEGQGQYQPQHF. In DNA form, the CDR3 reads TGTGCCAGCAGTGAGGGGCAGGGACAATATCAGCCCCAGCATTTT.

The chain is built from TRBV18 and TRBJ2-3, with 9 nucleotides matching TRBD2. Germline CDR1 reads KGHSH; CDR2 reads LQKENI. The CDR3 length is 19 residues. Trimming cost V 5 bases and J 1 base; bases outside gene matches: 16. This CDR3 is CASSSGVAGAKDRTDTQYF. The CDR3 DNA is TGTGCCAGCTCATCCGGGGTAGCGGGGGCCAAAGATCGCACAGATACGCAGTATTTT. Full variable domain (remainder filled in from reference TRBV18 and TRBJ2-3): NAGVMQNPRHLVRRRGQEARLRCSPMKGHSHVYWYRQLPEEGLKFMVYLQKENIIDESGMPKERFSAEFPKEGPSILRIQQVVRGDSAAYFCASSSGVAGAKDRTDTQYFGPGTRLTVL.

The chain employs TRBV28 and TRBJ2-3; possibly TRBD1 for D (5 bases). The CDR3 consists of 15 residues. Trimming shortened V by 3 bases and J by 0 bases, and 10 bases separated the two germline ends. Germline V gene data show CDR1 as MDHEN and CDR2 as SYDVKM. CDR3 bases: TGTGCCAGCAGTTTCTCAGGGTCTAGCACAGATACGCAGTATTTT. Translation: CASSFSGSSTDTQYF.

The chain combines TRBV27 with TRBJ2-4; unclear D gene. The germline gives CDR1 MNHEY, CDR2 SMNVEV (reference sequence). Trimming cost V 5 bases and J 0 bases, with 17 bases left between them. The CDR3 is 17 amino acids. Here the CDR3 reads CASSPRSVGVAKNIQYF. CDR3 bases: TGTGCCAGCAGTCCACGTTCGGTCGGAGTAGCCAAAAACATTCAGTACTTC.

The gene calls are TRBV5-5 and TRBJ2-3; D is unresolved. The CDR3 loop spans 16 amino acids. The germline V gene has CDR1 SGHKS and CDR2 YYEKEE (reference sequence). Trimming removed 0 bases at V and 3 bases at J, with 14 bases between. CDR3 residues: CASSLGSSVITDTQYF. The CDR3 DNA reads TGTGCCAGCAGCTTGGGGTCGTCAGTAATAACAGATACGCAGTATTTT. Full variable domain (outside the CDR3, taken from reference TRBV5-5 and TRBJ2-3): DAGVTQSPTHLIKTRGQQVTLRCSPISGHKSVSWYQQVLGQGPQFIFQYYEKEERGRGNFPDRFSARQFPNYSSELNVNALLLGDSALYLCASSLGSSVITDTQYFGPGTRLTVL.

The chain is built from TRBV6-5 and TRBJ2-3, with unresolved D. CDR1 and CDR2 from the germline V gene are MNHEY and SVGAGI. V shed 6 bases and J shed 0 bases, with 10 bases lying between them. The CDR3 is made up of 14 amino acids. DNA for the CDR3: TGTGCCAGCAGGGGTTCCTCTAGCACAGATACGCAGTATTTT. Protein sequence: CASRGSSSTDTQYF.

The chain links TRBV9 to TRBJ2-7; perhaps D is TRBD1 or TRBD2 (5 bases each). Trimming cost V 3 bases and J 6 bases, with 16 bases left between them. The length of the CDR3 is 14 residues. The V gene's germline CDR1 is SGDLS and CDR2 YYNGEE. The CDR3 nucleotides read TGTGCCAGCAGCGACGGGAACCTAAGGGGCGAGCAGTACTTC. This translates into CASSDGNLRGEQYF.

Remarks on this clone: The sample holds other DNA sequences that translate to the same CDR3. The rearrangement uses TRBV28 and TRBJ1-2; 9 positions match TRBD1. Germline V gives CDR1 MDHEN, CDR2 SYDVKM. Trimming at V came to 4 bases and at J to 5 bases, leaving 5 bases not matched to a gene. The CDR3 covers 14 residues. CDR3 in amino acids: CASSSGQGRYGYTF. DNA for the CDR3: TGTGCCAGCAGTTCCGGACAGGGGAGATATGGCTACACCTTC.

The chain has TRBV6-6 and TRBJ2-7; 8 bases agree with TRBD2. V gave up 6 bases and J gave up 4 bases; unmatched junction bases: 14. The CDR3 runs 16 residues. The germline gives CDR1 MNHNY, CDR2 SVGAGI (reference sequence). The chain's CDR3 is CASSPSPRGGGYEQYF. The CDR3 nucleotides read TGTGCCAGCAGCCCGAGCCCCCGGGGGGGCGGGTACGAGCAGTACTTC.

V is TRBV10-3 and J is TRBJ1-5; no clear D gene. V gave up 6 bases and J gave up 5 bases, with 14 bases separating them. Germline V gives CDR1 ENHRY, CDR2 SYGVKD. The CDR3 is 14 amino acids. The CDR3 DNA reads TGTGCCATCAGCGCCGGGGAGCAACATCAGCCCCAGCATTTT. It specifies CAISAGEQHQPQHF.

V is TRBV19 and J is TRBJ1-1; possibly TRBD1 for D (5 bases). Trimming took off 8 bases at V and 7 bases at J, with 14 bases between the two ends. There are 12 residues in the CDR3. Germline V lookup: CDR1 LNHDA, CDR2 SQIVND (reference sequence). The CDR3 coding sequence is TGTGCCAGTGGACCACAGGCGGTTGAAGCTTTCTTT. Translated, it gives CASGPQAVEAFF. Full variable domain (outside the CDR3, taken from reference TRBV19 and TRBJ1-1): DGGITQSPKYLFRKEGQNVTLSCEQNLNHDAMYWYRQDPGQGLRLIYYSQIVNDFQKGDIAEGYSVSREKKESFPLTVTSAQKNPTAFYLCASGPQAVEAFFGQGTRLTVV.

The genes are TRBV11-2 and TRBJ2-7, with D possibly matching TRBD1 (6 bases). The CDR3 is 15 amino acids. Trimming removed 6 bases at V and 1 base at J, with 16 bases between. Germline V lookup: CDR1 SGHAT, CDR2 FQNNGV. This CDR3 reads CASRQRVGGSYEQYF. In nucleotides, the CDR3 is TGTGCCAGCAGACAAAGGGTAGGGGGATCCTACGAGCAGTACTTC.

This clone occurred once. The chain carries TRBV19 and TRBJ2-1, with D possibly TRBD1 on 5 matching bases. V dropped 4 bases and J dropped 6 bases, with 7 bases sitting between them. Looked up from germline, CDR1 is LNHDA and CDR2 is SQIVND (reference sequence). The CDR3 covers 12 residues. The chain's CDR3 is CASSTRGNEQFF. In DNA, the CDR3 is TGTGCCAGTAGTACAAGGGGCAATGAGCAGTTCTTC.

For this clone: The CDR3 carries no conserved terminal phenylalanine or tryptophan, so it likely arises from a read error. Because the CDR3's place on the DNA is in doubt, the DNA is left out and the CDR3 is given as listed by TCRdb. V gene TRBV9 combines with J gene TRBJ2-3; TRBD2 is taken as the D call from the table, unchecked against the DNA. The germline gives CDR1 SGDLS, CDR2 YYNGEE. Counting both end residues, the CDR3 totals 12 amino acids. This chain's CDR3 is CASSVEWSSGWL.